The 20 T cell receptor beta chains below were found in one sample sequenced in a study of vaccination effects on CD4 cells after COVID-19. Within the ViraFEST assay, antigen-specific CD4+ T cells underwent expansion with viral peptide pools prior to sequencing. Subsequent to roughly 9 days of culture, CD4+ T cells were isolated. Negative nucleocapsid antibody tests before and after vaccination confirmed no previous SARS-CoV-2 infection. Profiling relied on immunoSEQ multiplex PCR, and the TCRdb table lists in-frame clones only, not all of them. The sample gives around 79,000 clones, over 70% of which show up once; over 9.5% is in the top ten. The antigens these receptors bind are not known. Sequencing was performed on CD4+ T cells from PBMCs cultured with SARS-CoV-2 spike peptides, taken before COVID-19 vaccination. All receptors derive from a human donor who received a COVID-19 vaccine.

CDR3 in amino acids: CATSDPGDRGLETQYF. For the CDR3, the DNA is TGTGCCACCAGTGACCCCGGGGACAGGGGTTTAGAGACCCAGTACTTC. V is TRBV24-1 and J is TRBJ2-5; TRBD1 aligns across 10 bases. With 4 bases clipped from V and 4 bases from J, the junction kept 8 bases outside the gene matches. Germline CDR1 is KGHDR and CDR2 is SFDVKD. This CDR3 has 16 residues.

V gene TRBV24-1 combines with J gene TRBJ1-2; 7 nucleotides align to TRBD1. Looked up from germline, CDR1 is KGHDR and CDR2 is SFDVKD. This CDR3 contains 14 residues. The V gene end was trimmed by 4 bases and the J gene end by 7 bases; junction bases not matched to a gene: 8. The chain's CDR3 is CATSENDRVVGYTF. The CDR3 DNA follows: TGTGCCACCAGTGAGAACGACAGGGTTGTTGGCTACACCTTC.

The rearrangement uses TRBV5-1 and TRBJ2-1; 11 bases are shared with TRBD2. The germline CDR1 and CDR2 sequences are SGHRS and YFSETQ. Trimming removed 4 bases from V and 8 bases from J; junction bases left unmatched: 8. The CDR3 totals 15 residues. CDR3 sequence reads: CASSISGGAGYEQFF. The CDR3 nucleotides read TGCGCCAGCAGCATTAGCGGGGGGGCTGGGTATGAGCAGTTCTTC.

This chain links TRBV5-8 with TRBJ1-6, with 7 bases that match TRBD1. From germline, CDR1 is SGHTS and CDR2 YDEGEE. The J segment lost 7 bases and the V segment lost 4 bases, leaving 11 bases of the junction unmatched. This CDR3 spans 16 amino acids. The CDR3 here is CASSPKNRGGNSPLHF. CDR3 DNA: TGTGCCAGCAGCCCTAAAAACAGGGGTGGGAATTCACCCCTCCACTTT.

This chain uses TRBV6-1 with TRBJ1-5; D not resolved. V gave up 2 bases and J gave up 7 bases, with 15 bases separating them. The CDR3 has 15 residues. Germline CDR1 reads MNHNS; CDR2 reads SASEGT. CDR3 amino acids: CASSEIYRESQPQHF. The CDR3 DNA is TGTGCCAGCAGTGAAATTTATAGGGAGAGCCAGCCCCAGCATTTT.

The gene calls are TRBV6-5 and TRBJ2-3, with D unclear. CDR3 length: 11 amino acids. Trimming shortened V by 5 bases and J by 3 bases, and 3 bases separated the two germline ends. The germline gives CDR1 MNHEY, CDR2 SVGAGI. Here the CDR3 reads CASSRTDTQYF. The CDR3 DNA reads as TGTGCCAGCAGTCGAACAGATACGCAGTATTTT.

This chain links TRBV28 with TRBJ2-7, with 9 bases matching TRBD1. Germline assignment: CDR1 MDHEN and CDR2 SYDVKM. The CDR3 has 13 residues. The J segment lost 7 bases and the V segment lost 4 bases, leaving 5 bases of the junction unmatched. In DNA, the CDR3 is TGTGCCAGCAGTTACCTCGGACAGGGGGAGCAGTACGTC. Amino acid sequence: CASSYLGQGEQYV.

V gene TRBV10-2 combines with J gene TRBJ2-3; 8 bases agree with TRBD2. Germline V CDR1 and CDR2: WSHSY, SAAADI. The V and J ends lost 3 bases and 3 bases, in that order; junction bases with no gene match: 8. This CDR3 is built from 16 residues. The CDR3 loop reads CASSDRRGGRTDTQYF. The CDR3 coding sequence is TGCGCCAGCAGTGATCGACGGGGGGGCCGGACAGATACGCAGTATTTT.

The chain recombines TRBV7-3 with TRBJ2-2, with 7 bases fitting TRBD1. Germline V gives CDR1 SGHTA, CDR2 FQGTGA. The CDR3 runs to 15 residues. Losses at the gene ends were 5 bases for V and 5 bases for J; bases not matched to a gene: 8. CDR3 in DNA: TGTGCCAGCAGCCCGCGACAGGGAGAAACCGGGGAGCTGTTTTTT. Translated, it gives CASSPRQGETGELFF. The complete variable domain, with remaining parts taken from reference TRBV7-3 and TRBJ2-2, reads GAGVSQTPSNKVTEKGKYVELRCDPISGHTALYWYRQSLGQGPEFLIYFQGTGAADDSGLPNDRFFAVRPEGSVSTLKIQRTERGDSAVYLCASSPRQGETGELFFGEGSRLTVL.

The chain couples TRBV10-3 to TRBJ1-6; D not resolved. V lost 4 bases to trimming and J lost 4 bases, with 11 bases between them. Germline V gives CDR1 ENHRY, CDR2 SYGVKD. This CDR3 region has 15 residues. CDR3 residues: CAISASPGYNSPLHF. In DNA, the CDR3 is TGTGCCATCAGTGCCTCTCCGGGTTATAATTCACCCCTCCACTTT.

This chain links TRBV2 with TRBJ2-3; D possibly corresponds to TRBD1 (6 bases). The CDR3 spans 15 residues. Between the trimmed V and J ends, which lost 3 bases and 1 base, there was a span of 11 bases. Germline CDR1 and CDR2: SNHLY and FYNNEI. CDR3: CASSEQGLRTDTQYF. The DNA for the CDR3 is TGTGCCAGCAGTGAGCAGGGGCTTCGCACAGATACGCAGTATTTT.

This clone was seen a single time. CDR3 bases: TGTGCCAGCTCGTTGACTAGCGGGGGATACAATGAGCAGTTCTTC. Protein: CASSLTSGGYNEQFF. The V gene is TRBV18, the J gene TRBJ2-1; 12 bases map to TRBD2. The V and J ends lost 6 bases and 4 bases, in that order; junction bases with no gene match: 4. Germline V gene sequence: CDR1 KGHSH, CDR2 LQKENI. This CDR3 is 15 amino acids long.

The chain uses TRBV19 and TRBJ2-7; D is possibly TRBD1 (6 bases). Germline V lookup: CDR1 LNHDA, CDR2 SQIVND (reference sequence). This CDR3 contains 15 residues. V lost 1 base and J lost 5, with 15 bases in between. The CDR3 loop reads CASSIGGTPSDEQYV. CDR3 sequence (DNA): TGTGCCAGTAGTATAGGTGGGACACCAAGCGACGAGCAGTACGTC.

The chain has TRBV5-1 and TRBJ2-3; 7 bases line up with TRBD2. The CDR3 is 14 amino acids. Germline CDR1 SGHRS, CDR2 YFSETQ. V was clipped by 0 bases and J by 4 bases; unmatched bases: 2. The CDR3, as DNA: TGCGCCAGCAGCTTGGGGGGAGGGCCAGATACGCAGTATTTT. Translating it yields CASSLGGGPDTQYF.

The chain couples TRBV18 to TRBJ1-1; D unresolved. CDR1 and CDR2 from the germline V gene are KGHSH and LQKENI. Trimming took off 0 bases at V and 1 base at J, with 6 bases between the two ends. This CDR3 is 14 amino acids long. The CDR3 region has the DNA TGTGCCAGCTCACCACCGAGCTCGAACACTGAAGCTTTCTTT. It codes for CASSPPSSNTEAFF.

The chain couples TRBV2 to TRBJ2-7, with D perhaps TRBD1 (5 bases). The V end lost 3 bases, the J end lost 7 bases, and 10 bases lay between the germline ends. Germline CDR1 is SNHLY and CDR2 is FYNNEI. The CDR3 sequence is 12 residues long. CDR3 in DNA: TGTGCCAGCAGTGATGACAGTAGGGAGCAGTACGTC. Protein: CASSDDSREQYV.

This clone has only a few counts. The V gene is TRBV7-9, the J gene TRBJ1-1, with D uncertain. Trimming removed 5 bases from V and 3 bases from J, with 10 bases in between. The CDR3 runs to 13 residues. Per germline, CDR1 SEHNR and CDR2 FQNEAQ (reference sequence). CDR3 region: CASSKGLYTEAFF. In DNA form, the CDR3 reads TGTGCCAGCAGCAAAGGACTTTACACTGAAGCTTTCTTT.

V gene TRBV11-3 combines with J gene TRBJ2-1; TRBD2 matches at 8 bases. V gave up 3 bases and J gave up 9 bases; unmatched junction bases: 10. In germline, CDR1 is SGHNT, CDR2 YENEEA. The CDR3 has 15 residues. The CDR3 region is CASSLDGGAGGEQFF. The CDR3 DNA reads as TGTGCCAGCAGCTTGGACGGGGGGGCCGGGGGTGAGCAGTTCTTC.

V gene TRBV11-3 combines with J gene TRBJ1-6; no reliable D call. V shed 1 base and J shed 10 bases, with 8 bases lying between them. Germline CDR1 is SGHNT and CDR2 is YENEEA. The CDR3 length is 13 residues. The CDR3 DNA is TGTGCCAGCAGCTTAGTCACGGGATCACCCCTCCACTTT. Translated, it gives CASSLVTGSPLHF.

The chain is built from TRBV5-1 and TRBJ2-1; D is unresolved. This CDR3 spans 15 amino acids. The germline V gene encodes CDR1 SGHRS and CDR2 YFSETQ. V gave up 3 bases and J gave up 0 bases, with 10 bases separating them. Here the CDR3 DNA reads TGCGCCAGCAGCTCACAGCGAAGCTCCTACAATGAGCAGTTCTTC. Encoded protein: CASSSQRSSYNEQFF.